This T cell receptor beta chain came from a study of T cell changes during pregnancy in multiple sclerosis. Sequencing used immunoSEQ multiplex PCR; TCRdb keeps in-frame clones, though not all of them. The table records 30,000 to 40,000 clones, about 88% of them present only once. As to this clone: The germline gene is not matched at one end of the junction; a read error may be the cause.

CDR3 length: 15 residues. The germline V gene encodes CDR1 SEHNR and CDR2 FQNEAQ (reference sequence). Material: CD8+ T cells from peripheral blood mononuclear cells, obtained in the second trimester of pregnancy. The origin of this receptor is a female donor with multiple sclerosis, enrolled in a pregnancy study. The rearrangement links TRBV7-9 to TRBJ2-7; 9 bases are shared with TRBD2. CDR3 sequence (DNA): TGTGCCAGCAGCCTAGCGGGACTGAACTCCTACGAGCAGTACTTC. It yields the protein CASSLAGLNSYEQYF.